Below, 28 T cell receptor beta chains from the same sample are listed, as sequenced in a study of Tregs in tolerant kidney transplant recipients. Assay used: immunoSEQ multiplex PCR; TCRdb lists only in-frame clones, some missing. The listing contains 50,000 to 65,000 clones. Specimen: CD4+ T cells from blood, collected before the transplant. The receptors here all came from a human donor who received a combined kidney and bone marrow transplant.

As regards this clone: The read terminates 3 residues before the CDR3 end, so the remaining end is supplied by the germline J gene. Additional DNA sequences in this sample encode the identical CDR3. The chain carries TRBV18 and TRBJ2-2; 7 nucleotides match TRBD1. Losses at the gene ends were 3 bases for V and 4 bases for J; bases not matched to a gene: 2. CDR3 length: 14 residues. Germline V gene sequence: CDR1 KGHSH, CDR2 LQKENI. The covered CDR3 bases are TGTGCCAGCTCACCGACAGGGAGCACCGGGGAG. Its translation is CASSPTGSTGE. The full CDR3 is CASSPTGSTGELFF.

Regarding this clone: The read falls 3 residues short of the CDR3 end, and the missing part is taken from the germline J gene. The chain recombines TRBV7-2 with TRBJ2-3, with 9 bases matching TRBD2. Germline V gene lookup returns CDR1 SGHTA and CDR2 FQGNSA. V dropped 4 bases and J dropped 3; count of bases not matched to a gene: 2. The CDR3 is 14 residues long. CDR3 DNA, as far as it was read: TGTGCCAGCAGCTCGAGCGGGAGGACAGATACG. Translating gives CASSSSGRTDT. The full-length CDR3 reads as CASSSSGRTDTQYF.

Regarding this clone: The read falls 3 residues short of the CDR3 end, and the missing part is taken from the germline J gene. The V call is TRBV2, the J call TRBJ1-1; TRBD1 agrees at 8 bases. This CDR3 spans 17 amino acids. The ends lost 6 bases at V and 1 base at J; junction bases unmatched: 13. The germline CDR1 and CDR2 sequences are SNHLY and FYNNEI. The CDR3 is CASRWDRSNWGNTEAFF. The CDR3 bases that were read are TGTGCCAGCAGATGGGACAGGTCTAACTGGGGGAACACTGAA.

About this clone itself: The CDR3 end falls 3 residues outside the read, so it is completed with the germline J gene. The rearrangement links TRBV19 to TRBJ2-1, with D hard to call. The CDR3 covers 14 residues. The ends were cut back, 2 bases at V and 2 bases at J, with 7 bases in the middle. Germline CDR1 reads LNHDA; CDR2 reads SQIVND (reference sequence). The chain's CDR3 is CASSISAAYNEQFF. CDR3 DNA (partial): TGTGCCAGTAGTATAAGCGCAGCCTACAATGAG.

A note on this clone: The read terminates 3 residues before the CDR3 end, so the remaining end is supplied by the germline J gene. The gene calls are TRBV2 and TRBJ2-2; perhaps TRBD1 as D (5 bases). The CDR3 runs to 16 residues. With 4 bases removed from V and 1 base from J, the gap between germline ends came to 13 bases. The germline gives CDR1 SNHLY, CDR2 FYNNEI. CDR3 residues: CASSGFRGQNTGELFF. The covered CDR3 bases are TGTGCCAGCAGTGGTTTCCGCGGACAGAACACCGGGGAG.

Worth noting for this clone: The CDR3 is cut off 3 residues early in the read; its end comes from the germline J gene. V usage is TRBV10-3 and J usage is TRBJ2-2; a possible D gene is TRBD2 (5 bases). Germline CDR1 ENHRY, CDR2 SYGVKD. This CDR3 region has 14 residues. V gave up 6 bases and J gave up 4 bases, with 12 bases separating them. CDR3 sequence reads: CAIRGAVITGELFF. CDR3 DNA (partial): TGTGCCATCAGGGGAGCGGTCATCACCGGGGAG.

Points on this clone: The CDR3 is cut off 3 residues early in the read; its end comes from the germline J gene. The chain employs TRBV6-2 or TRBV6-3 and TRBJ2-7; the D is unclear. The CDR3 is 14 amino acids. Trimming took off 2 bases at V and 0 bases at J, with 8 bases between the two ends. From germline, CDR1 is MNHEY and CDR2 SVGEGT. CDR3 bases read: TGTGCCAGCAGTTACGGCAAAAGCTCCTACGAG. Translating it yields CASSYGKSSYE. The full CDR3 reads CASSYGKSSYEQYF.

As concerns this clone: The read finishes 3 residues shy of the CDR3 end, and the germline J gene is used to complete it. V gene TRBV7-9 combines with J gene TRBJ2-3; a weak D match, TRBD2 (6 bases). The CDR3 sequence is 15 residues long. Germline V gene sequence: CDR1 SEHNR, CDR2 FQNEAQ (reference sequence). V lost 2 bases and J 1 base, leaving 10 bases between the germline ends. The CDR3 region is CASSLTGVRTDTQYF. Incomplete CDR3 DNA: TGTGCCAGCAGCTTAACGGGGGTCCGCACAGATACG.

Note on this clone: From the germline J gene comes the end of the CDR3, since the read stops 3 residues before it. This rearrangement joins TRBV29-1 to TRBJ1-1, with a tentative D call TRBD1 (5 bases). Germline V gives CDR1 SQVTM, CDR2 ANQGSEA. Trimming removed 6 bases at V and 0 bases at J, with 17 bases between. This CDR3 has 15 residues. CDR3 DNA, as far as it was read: TGCAGCGTGGGGGGGAGGGCTTTAATGAACACTGAA. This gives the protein CSVGGRALMNTE. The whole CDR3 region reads CSVGGRALMNTEAFF.

The CDR3 DNA, read in part, is TGTGCCAGCTCCCCGGCCGACAGTTATGGC. Protein sequence: CASSPADSYG. The full CDR3 sequence reads CASSPADSYGYTF. The rearrangement uses TRBV18 and TRBJ1-2; D may be TRBD1 (5 bases). The read is 3 residues too short to cover the CDR3 end, so that end is filled in from the germline J gene. Germline V gives CDR1 KGHSH, CDR2 LQKENI. V lost 6 bases and J 5 bases, leaving 13 bases between the germline ends. The CDR3 runs 13 residues.

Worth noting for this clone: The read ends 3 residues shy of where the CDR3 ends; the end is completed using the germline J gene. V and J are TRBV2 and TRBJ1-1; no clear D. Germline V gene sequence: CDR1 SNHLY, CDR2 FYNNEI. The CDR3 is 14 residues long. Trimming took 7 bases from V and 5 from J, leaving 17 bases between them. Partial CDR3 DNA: TGTGCCAGCATTGGAGAGAAGGGCCGAACTGAA. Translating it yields CASIGEKGRTE. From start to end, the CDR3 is CASIGEKGRTEAFF. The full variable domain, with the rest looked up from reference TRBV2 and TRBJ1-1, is EPEVTQTPSHQVTQMGQEVILRCVPISNHLYFYWYRQILGQKVEFLVSFYNNEISEKSEIFDDQFSVERPDGSNFTLKIRSTKLEDSAMYFCASIGEKGRTEAFFGQGTRLTVV.

The CDR3 DNA, read in part, is TGCAGTGCTAGAGATGAAGGTAGCGGGAAATACACAGATACG. Encoded protein: CSARDEGSGKYTDT. The entire CDR3 protein is CSARDEGSGKYTDTQYF. This chain connects TRBV20-1 to TRBJ2-3; 8 nucleotides match TRBD2. The read halts 3 residues ahead of the CDR3 end, with the missing end drawn from the germline J gene. Looked up from germline, CDR1 is DFQATT and CDR2 is SNEGSKA (reference sequence). The V segment lost 0 bases and the J segment 2 bases; nucleotides outside the gene matches: 10. The CDR3 spans 17 residues.

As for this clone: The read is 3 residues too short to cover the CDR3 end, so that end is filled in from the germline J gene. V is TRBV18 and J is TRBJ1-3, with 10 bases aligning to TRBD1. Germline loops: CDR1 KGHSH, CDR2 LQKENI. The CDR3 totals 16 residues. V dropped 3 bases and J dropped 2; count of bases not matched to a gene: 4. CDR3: CASSPGDRGAGNTIYF. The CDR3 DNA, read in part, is TGTGCCAGCTCACCCGGGGACAGGGGAGCTGGAAACACC. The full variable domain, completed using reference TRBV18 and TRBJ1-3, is NAGVMQNPRHLVRRRGQEARLRCSPMKGHSHVYWYRQLPEEGLKFMVYLQKENIIDESGMPKERFSAEFPKEGPSILRIQQVVRGDSAAYFCASSPGDRGAGNTIYFGEGSWLTVV.

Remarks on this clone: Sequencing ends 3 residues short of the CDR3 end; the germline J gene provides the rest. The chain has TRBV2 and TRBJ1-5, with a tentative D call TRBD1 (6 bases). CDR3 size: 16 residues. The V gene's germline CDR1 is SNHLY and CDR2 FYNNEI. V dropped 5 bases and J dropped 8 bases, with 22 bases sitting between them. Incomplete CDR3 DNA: TGTGCCAGCAGTCTGCAGGCGGGGGGCCCAAGTAAGCCC. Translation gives CASSLQAGGPSKP. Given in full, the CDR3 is CASSLQAGGPSKPQHF.

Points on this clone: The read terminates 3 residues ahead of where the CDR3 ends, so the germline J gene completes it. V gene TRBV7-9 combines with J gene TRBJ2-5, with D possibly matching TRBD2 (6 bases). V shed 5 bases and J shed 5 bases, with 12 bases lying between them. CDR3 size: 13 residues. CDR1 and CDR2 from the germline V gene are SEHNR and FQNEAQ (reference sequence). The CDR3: CASSRRDSETQYF. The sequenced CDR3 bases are TGTGCCAGCAGCCGCCGGGACTCTGAGACC.

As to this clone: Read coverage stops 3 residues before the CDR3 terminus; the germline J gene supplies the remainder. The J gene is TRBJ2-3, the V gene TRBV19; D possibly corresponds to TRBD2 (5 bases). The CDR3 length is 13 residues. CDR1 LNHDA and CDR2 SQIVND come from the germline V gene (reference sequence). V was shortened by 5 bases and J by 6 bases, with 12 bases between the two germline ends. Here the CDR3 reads CASSLRAGDTQYF. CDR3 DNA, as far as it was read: TGTGCCAGTAGTTTGCGGGCCGGGGATACG.

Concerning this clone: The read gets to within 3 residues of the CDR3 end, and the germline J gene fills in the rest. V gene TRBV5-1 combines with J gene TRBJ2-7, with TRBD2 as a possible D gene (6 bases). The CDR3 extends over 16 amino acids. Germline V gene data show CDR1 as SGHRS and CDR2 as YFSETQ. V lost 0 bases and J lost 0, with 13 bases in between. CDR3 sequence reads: CASSLAPGRGSYEQYF. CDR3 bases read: TGCGCCAGCAGCTTGGCACCCGGGCGGGGCTCCTACGAG.

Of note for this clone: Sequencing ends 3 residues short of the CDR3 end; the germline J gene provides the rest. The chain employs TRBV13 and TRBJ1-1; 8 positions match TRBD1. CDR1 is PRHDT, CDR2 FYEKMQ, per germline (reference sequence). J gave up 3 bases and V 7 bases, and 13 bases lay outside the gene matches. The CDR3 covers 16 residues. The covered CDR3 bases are TGTGCCAGCAAAAAGACCCCGGGACAGGTTGACACTGAA. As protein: CASKKTPGQVDTE. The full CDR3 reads CASKKTPGQVDTEAFF. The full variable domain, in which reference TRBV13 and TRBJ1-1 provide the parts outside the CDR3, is AAGVIQSPRHLIKEKRETATLKCYPIPRHDTVYWYQQGPGQDPQFLISFYEKMQSDKGSIPDRFSAQQFSDYHSELNMSSLELGDSALYFCASKKTPGQVDTEAFFGQGTRLTVV.

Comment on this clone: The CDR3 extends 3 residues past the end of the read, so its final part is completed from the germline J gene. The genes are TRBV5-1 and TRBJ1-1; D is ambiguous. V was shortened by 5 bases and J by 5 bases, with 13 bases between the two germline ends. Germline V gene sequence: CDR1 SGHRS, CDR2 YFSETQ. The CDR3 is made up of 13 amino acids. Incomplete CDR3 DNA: TGCGCCAGCAGTCTAGGATTTCGGACTGAA. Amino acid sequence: CASSLGFRTE. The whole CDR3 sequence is CASSLGFRTEAFF.

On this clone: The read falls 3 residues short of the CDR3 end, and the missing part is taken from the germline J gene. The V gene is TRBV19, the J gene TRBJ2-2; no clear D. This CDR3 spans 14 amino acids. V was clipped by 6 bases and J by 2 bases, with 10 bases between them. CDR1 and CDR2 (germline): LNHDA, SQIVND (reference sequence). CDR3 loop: CASRGSINTGELFF. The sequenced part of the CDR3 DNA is TGTGCCAGTAGGGGCAGCATAAACACCGGGGAG.

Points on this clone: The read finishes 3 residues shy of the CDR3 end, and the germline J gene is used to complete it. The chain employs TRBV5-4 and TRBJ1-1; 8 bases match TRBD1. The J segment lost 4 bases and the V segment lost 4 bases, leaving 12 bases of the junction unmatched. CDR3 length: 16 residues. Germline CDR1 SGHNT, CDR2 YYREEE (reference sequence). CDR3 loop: CASSLGQAGRGTEAFF. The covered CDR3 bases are TGTGCCAGCAGCCTGGGACAGGCCGGCCGGGGCACTGAA. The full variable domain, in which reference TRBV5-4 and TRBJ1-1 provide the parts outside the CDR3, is ETGVTQSPTHLIKTRGQQVTLRCSSQSGHNTVSWYQQALGQGPQFIFQYYREEENGRGNFPPRFSGLQFPNYSSELNVNALELDDSALYLCASSLGQAGRGTEAFFGQGTRLTVV.

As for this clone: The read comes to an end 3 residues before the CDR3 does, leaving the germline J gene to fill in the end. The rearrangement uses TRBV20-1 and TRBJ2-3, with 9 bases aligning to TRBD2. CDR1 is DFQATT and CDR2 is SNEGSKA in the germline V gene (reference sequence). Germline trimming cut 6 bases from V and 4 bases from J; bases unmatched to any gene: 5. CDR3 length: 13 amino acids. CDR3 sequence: CSARTSVADTQYF. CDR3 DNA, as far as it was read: TGCAGTGCCCGGACTAGCGTGGCAGATACG.

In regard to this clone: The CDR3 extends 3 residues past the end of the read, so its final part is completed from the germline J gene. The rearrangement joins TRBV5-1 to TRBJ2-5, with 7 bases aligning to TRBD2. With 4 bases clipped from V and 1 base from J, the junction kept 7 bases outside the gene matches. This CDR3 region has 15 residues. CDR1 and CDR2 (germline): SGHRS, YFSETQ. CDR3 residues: CASSTGRGVQETQYF. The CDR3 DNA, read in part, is TGCGCCAGCAGCACCGGTCGGGGGGTCCAAGAGACC.

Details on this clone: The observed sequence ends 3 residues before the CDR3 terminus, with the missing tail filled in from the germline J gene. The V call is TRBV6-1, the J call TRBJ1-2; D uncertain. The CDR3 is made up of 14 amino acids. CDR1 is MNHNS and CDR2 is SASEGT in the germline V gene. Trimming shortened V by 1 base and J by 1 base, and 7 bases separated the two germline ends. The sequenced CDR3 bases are TGTGCCAGCAGTGAAGTCGGACTTAACTATGGC. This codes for CASSEVGLNYG. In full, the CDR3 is CASSEVGLNYGYTF.

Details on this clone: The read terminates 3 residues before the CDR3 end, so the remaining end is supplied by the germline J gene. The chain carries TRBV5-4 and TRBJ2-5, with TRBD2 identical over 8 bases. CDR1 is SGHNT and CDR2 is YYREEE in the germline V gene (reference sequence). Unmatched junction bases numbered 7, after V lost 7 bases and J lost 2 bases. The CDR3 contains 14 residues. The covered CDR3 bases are TGTGCCAGCTCTTTAGCGGGGCGTCAAGAGACC. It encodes CASSLAGRQET. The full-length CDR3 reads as CASSLAGRQETQYF. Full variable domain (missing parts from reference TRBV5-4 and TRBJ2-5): ETGVTQSPTHLIKTRGQQVTLRCSSQSGHNTVSWYQQALGQGPQFIFQYYREEENGRGNFPPRFSGLQFPNYSSELNVNALELDDSALYLCASSLAGRQETQYFGPGTRLLVL.

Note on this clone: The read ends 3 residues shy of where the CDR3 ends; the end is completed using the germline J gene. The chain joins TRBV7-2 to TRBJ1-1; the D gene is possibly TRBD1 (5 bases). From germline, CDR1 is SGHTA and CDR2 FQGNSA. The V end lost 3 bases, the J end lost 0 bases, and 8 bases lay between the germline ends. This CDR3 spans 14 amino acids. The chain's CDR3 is CASSLDTLNTEAFF. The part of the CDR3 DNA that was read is TGTGCCAGCAGCTTGGACACCTTGAACACTGAA.

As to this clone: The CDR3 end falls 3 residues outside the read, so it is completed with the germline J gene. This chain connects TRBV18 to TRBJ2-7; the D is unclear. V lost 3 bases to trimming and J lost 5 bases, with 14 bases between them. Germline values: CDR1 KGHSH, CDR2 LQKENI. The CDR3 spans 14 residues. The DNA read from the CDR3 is TGTGCCAGCTCACCCCTAGGCAGCTTCCACGAG. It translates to CASSPLGSFHE. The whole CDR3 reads CASSPLGSFHEQYF.

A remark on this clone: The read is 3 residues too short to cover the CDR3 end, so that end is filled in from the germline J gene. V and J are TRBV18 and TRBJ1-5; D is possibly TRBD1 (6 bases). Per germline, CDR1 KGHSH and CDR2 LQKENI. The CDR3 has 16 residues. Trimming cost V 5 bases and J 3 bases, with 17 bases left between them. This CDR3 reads CASSTTRTVPNQPQHF. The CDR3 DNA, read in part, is TGTGCCAGCTCAACAACGAGGACAGTACCCAATCAGCCC.